Included here is one T cell receptor beta chain sequence, with context. Its antigen is not known. The read falls 3 residues short of the CDR3 end, and the missing part is taken from the germline J gene. The sample originates from a study of Tregs in tolerant kidney transplant recipients. Study conclusions and caveats: The most relevant donor-specific Treg TCRbeta repertoire apparently came from expansion with activated donor B cells. Validation in larger populations is needed because few patients were studied.

Per the germline V gene, CDR1 is SGHNT and CDR2 is YENEEA. CDR3 length: 15 residues. V was shortened by 5 bases and J by 5 bases, with 18 bases between the two germline ends. Produced via immunoSEQ multiplex PCR; TCRdb's table is partial and in-frame only. The sample is made up of some 29,000 clones, and the top ten hold 1.8% of it. Recipients received nonmyeloablative bone marrow transplants from related graft donors, with transient mixed chimerism. The sample here was CD4+ T cells from blood (PBMCs), taken 24 months after the transplant. This TCR was sampled from a human patient who received a combined kidney and bone marrow transplant. The graft donor may have contributed some T cells. V gene TRBV11-3 combines with J gene TRBJ2-5, with a weak D call TRBD2 (6 bases). CDR3 bases read: TGTGCCAGCAGCACCGGGACTCAATCTCTGGAGACC. It translates to CASSTGTQSLET. The full CDR3 sequence reads CASSTGTQSLETQYF.